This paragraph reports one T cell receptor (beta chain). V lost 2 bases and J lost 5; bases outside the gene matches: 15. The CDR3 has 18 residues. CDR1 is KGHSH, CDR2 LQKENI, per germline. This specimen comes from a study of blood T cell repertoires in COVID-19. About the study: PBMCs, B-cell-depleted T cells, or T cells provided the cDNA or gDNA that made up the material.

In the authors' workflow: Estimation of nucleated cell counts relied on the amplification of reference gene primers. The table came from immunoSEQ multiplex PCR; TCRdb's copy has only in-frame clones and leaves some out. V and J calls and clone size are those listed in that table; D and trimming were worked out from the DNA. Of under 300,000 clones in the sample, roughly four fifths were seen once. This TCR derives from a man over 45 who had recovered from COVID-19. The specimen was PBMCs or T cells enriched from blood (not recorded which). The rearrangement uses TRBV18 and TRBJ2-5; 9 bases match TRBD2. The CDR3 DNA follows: TGTGCCAGCTCACCAGAAGATAGCGGGAGTTTGTTAGGGGAGACCCAGTACTTC. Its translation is CASSPEDSGSLLGETQYF.